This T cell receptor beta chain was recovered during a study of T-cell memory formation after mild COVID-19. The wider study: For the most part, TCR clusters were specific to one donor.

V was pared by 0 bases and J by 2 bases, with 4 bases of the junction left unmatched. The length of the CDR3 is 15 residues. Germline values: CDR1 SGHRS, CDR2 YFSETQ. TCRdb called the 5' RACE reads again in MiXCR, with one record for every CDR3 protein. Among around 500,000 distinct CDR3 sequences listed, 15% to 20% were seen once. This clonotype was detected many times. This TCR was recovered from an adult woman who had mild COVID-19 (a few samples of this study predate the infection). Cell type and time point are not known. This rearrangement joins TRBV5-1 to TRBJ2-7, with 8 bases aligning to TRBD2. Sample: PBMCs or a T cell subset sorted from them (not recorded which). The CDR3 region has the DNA TGCGCCAGCAGCTTGGAGCCGGGGGGGACCTACGAGCAGTACTTC. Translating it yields CASSLEPGGTYEQYF.